This T cell receptor (beta chain) was recovered during a study of blood T cell repertoires in COVID-19. Repertoires were generated with immunoSEQ multiplex PCR, while TCRdb's copy carries only in-frame clones and drops some. The profile shows around 150,000 clones, more than 75% of them singletons. Germline lookup yields CDR1 LNHNV and CDR2 YYDKDF (reference sequence). This CDR3 is 16 amino acids long. V shed 0 bases and J 6 bases; nucleotides not matched to a gene: 5. The chain employs TRBV15 and TRBJ1-1, with 12 nucleotides matching TRBD1. The receptor was isolated from a man aged 50-60 years with active COVID-19. The specimen sequenced was peripheral blood. This CDR3 is CATSRDPGQGAAEAFF. CDR3 DNA sequence: TGTGCCACCAGCAGAGACCCGGGACAGGGGGCTGCTGAAGCTTTCTTT. The complete variable domain, with remaining parts taken from reference TRBV15 and TRBJ1-1, reads DAMVIQNPRYQVTQFGKPVTLSCSQTLNHNVMYWYQQKSSQAPKLLFHYYDKDFNNEADTPDNFQSRRPNTSFCFLDIRSPGLGDTAMYLCATSRDPGQGAAEAFFGQGTRLTVV.